This TCR beta chain was captured in a study of shared clonotypes between healthy human individuals. Study at large: The donor group consisted of two women and three men, aged 18 to 49.

Whole-study findings and limits: Although depth was large, rarefaction showed that sequencing of the sorted subsets was incomplete. It was the non-shared clonotypes that had lower generation probabilities than clonotypes shared by all four donors.

A word on this clone: Its antigen remains unidentified.

Germline trimming cut 4 bases from V and 0 bases from J; bases unmatched to any gene: 15. Germline CDR1 SGHAT, CDR2 FQNNGV. CDR3 length equals 18 residues. Terminally differentiated effector memory CD45RA+ cells were excluded by CCR7 positive selection of CD45RO-negative cells. Produced via immunoSEQ multiplex PCR; TCRdb's table is partial and in-frame only. The table shows hundreds of thousands of clones, with approximately 92% occurring only once. The sample was naive CD8+ T cells sorted from blood. This receptor was identified in a man between 25 and 39 years old in good health. The chain is built from TRBV11-2 and TRBJ2-7; 7 bases agree with TRBD2. The CDR3 loop is CASSWGGTTGTSSYEQYF. CDR3 coding DNA: TGTGCCAGCAGCTGGGGGGGTACAACAGGAACGAGCTCCTACGAGCAGTACTTC.